The source of this T cell receptor (beta chain) is a study of blood T cells in healthy people across ages. Broader study findings: Per-million-T-cell TCR beta diversity fell roughly linearly with age.

Primers used in a second PCR of about 6 to 11 cycles were a sample-barcoded 5' primer and a J-beta primer mix. A single record per CDR3 protein comes from TCRdb applying MiXCR to the 5' RACE reads. In the table there are about 970,000 distinct CDR3 sequences, about 53% of which are singletons. Germline lookup yields CDR1 SGHRS and CDR2 YFSETQ. The CDR3 extends over 14 amino acids. Trimming at V came to 5 bases and at J to 9 bases, leaving 14 bases not matched to a gene. Turning to this clonotype: Its matching antigen is unknown.

The chain joins TRBV5-1 to TRBJ2-7, with 7 bases that match TRBD2. The sample taken for sequencing was blood. This receptor was obtained from a woman aged 55-70 years in good health. The CDR3 loop is CASRGGTQGRGQYF. CDR3 sequence (DNA): TGCGCCAGCAGGGGAGGGACCCAGGGTCGGGGGCAGTACTTC.